This T cell receptor (beta chain) was recorded in a study of blood T cells in healthy people across ages. Germline V lookup: CDR1 MNHEY, CDR2 SMNVEV (reference sequence). The CDR3 sequence is 15 residues long. V was trimmed by 1 base and J by 3 bases, leaving 12 bases between them. Whole-study results and caveats: Age brought a roughly linear fall in TCR beta diversity measured per million T cells.

Collection of 8.5 to 10 milliliters of peripheral blood was performed for each donor. Extraction yielded at least 5 micrograms of total RNA per sample. Details on this clonotype: Its target is unknown.

For the second PCR, which ran for about 7 to 11 cycles, a sample-barcoded 5' primer and a J-beta primer mix were used. Every cDNA was tagged by a template-switch adaptor with 12 random nucleotides. Via MiXCR, TCRdb re-called the 5' RACE reads, giving one row per CDR3 protein. The table records approximately 2,000,000 distinct CDR3 sequences, 39% of them present only once. The TCR was taken from a human donor in good health. The gene calls are TRBV27 and TRBJ1-1; D is undetermined. Sequencing was carried out using blood. The CDR3 sequence is CASSLYYGRDTEAFF. The DNA of the CDR3 is TGTGCCAGCAGTTTATATTATGGGAGGGACACTGAAGCTTTCTTT.